This entry lists 26 T cell receptor beta chains sequenced from one sample in a study of PD-1 blockade in classical Hodgkin lymphoma. Each of the patients experienced relapse following autologous stem cell transplantation, and their brentuximab vedotin exposure differed. The assay was immunoSEQ multiplex PCR, and TCRdb's table has in-frame clones only and misses some. This table holds 39,000 or so clones, around 87% found once. Source: peripheral blood mononuclear cells (PBMCs), taken before the second cycle of nivolumab. The source of these receptors is a human donor with classical Hodgkin lymphoma.

This clone appeared a single time. The chain has TRBV5-4 and TRBJ2-1; 14 bases align to TRBD2. CDR1 is SGHNT and CDR2 is YYREEE in the germline V gene (reference sequence). V was pared by 1 base and J by 2 bases, with 5 bases of the junction left unmatched. CDR3 size: 18 residues. DNA for the CDR3: TGTGCCAGCAGCTTGTTTGGGACTAGCGGGAGCCCCTACAATGAGCAGTTCTTC. This translates into CASSLFGTSGSPYNEQFF. The entire variable domain, with the rest obtained from reference TRBV5-4 and TRBJ2-1, is as follows: ETGVTQSPTHLIKTRGQQVTLRCSSQSGHNTVSWYQQALGQGPQFIFQYYREEENGRGNFPPRFSGLQFPNYSSELNVNALELDDSALYLCASSLFGTSGSPYNEQFFGPGTRLTVL.

A few counts support this clone. The chain links TRBV6-5 to TRBJ2-5; 11 bases align to TRBD2. With 4 bases clipped from V and 3 bases from J, the junction kept 7 bases outside the gene matches. The germline CDR1 and CDR2 sequences are MNHEY and SVGAGI. The CDR3 is 16 residues long. CDR3 residues: CASSFIGTSGKETQYF. In nucleotides, the CDR3 is TGTGCCAGCAGTTTTATCGGGACTAGCGGAAAAGAGACCCAGTACTTC.

CDR3 nucleotide sequence: TGTGCCAGCAGTGCGGACAGGACTACTGAAGCTTTCTTT. Translation: CASSADRTTEAFF. J is TRBJ1-1 and V is TRBV25-1; 7 bases match TRBD1. The CDR3 consists of 13 residues. Germline V gene sequence: CDR1 MGHDK, CDR2 SYGVNS. V trimming: 4 bases; J trimming: 5 bases; junction bases outside the gene matches: 4. Full variable domain (outside the CDR3, taken from reference TRBV25-1 and TRBJ1-1): EADIYQTPRYLVIGTGKKITLECSQTMGHDKMYWYQQDPGMELHLIHYSYGVNSTEKGDLSSESTVSRIRTEHFPLTLESARPSHTSQYLCASSADRTTEAFFGQGTRLTVV.

CDR3 sequence: CASSSGGEDTEAFF. The CDR3, as DNA: TGTGCCAGCAGTTCAGGGGGCGAGGACACTGAAGCTTTCTTT. This chain links TRBV28 with TRBJ1-1; TRBD1 matches 8 bases. The germline V gene has CDR1 MDHEN and CDR2 SYDVKM. The CDR3 spans 14 residues. V gave up 4 bases and J gave up 3 bases; unmatched junction bases: 4.

This rearrangement joins TRBV19 to TRBJ1-1; 7 positions match TRBD1. J was trimmed by 6 bases and V by 6 bases; bases with no gene match: 7. Germline values: CDR1 LNHDA, CDR2 SQIVND (reference sequence). This CDR3 has 13 residues. This chain's CDR3 is CASRGGQNSEAFF. CDR3 nucleotides: TGTGCCAGTAGAGGGGGACAGAATTCTGAAGCTTTCTTT.

The chain couples TRBV19 to TRBJ2-7, with D possibly TRBD2 on 6 matching bases. The germline V gene has CDR1 LNHDA and CDR2 SQIVND (reference sequence). V was cut by 5 bases and J by 6 bases, with 11 bases left in between. This CDR3 contains 12 residues. The CDR3 nucleotides read TGTGCCAGTAGTGGGGGGACTTTCGAGCAGTACTTC. This encodes CASSGGTFEQYF.

The chain combines TRBV6-6 with TRBJ2-3; D is unresolved. V was clipped by 6 bases and J by 6 bases, with 7 bases between them. The CDR3 sequence is 11 residues long. The germline CDR1 and CDR2 sequences are MNHNY and SVGAGI (reference sequence). CDR3 in DNA: TGTGCCAGCAGAGGCGTCGATACGCAGTATTTT. Its translation is CASRGVDTQYF.

This sequence joins TRBV19 and TRBJ2-1; perhaps D is TRBD1 or TRBD2 (5 bases each). V dropped 7 bases and J dropped 4 bases, with 14 bases sitting between them. CDR1 is LNHDA, CDR2 SQIVND, per germline (reference sequence). The CDR3 consists of 14 residues. In DNA, the CDR3 is TGTGCCAGTAACGACCGGGGACGGTACAATGAGCAGTTCTTC. Translation gives CASNDRGRYNEQFF.

This clone was found a few times. The V and J genes are TRBV9 and TRBJ2-3; tentatively, D is TRBD2 (5 bases). V shed 0 bases and J shed 6 bases, with 5 bases lying between them. CDR3 length equals 12 residues. The V gene's germline CDR1 is SGDLS and CDR2 YYNGEE. CDR3 coding DNA: TGTGCCAGCAGCGTAGGAGGGGATACGCAGTATTTT. The encoded protein is CASSVGGDTQYF.

About this clone itself: Compared with germline, one end of the junction differs, possibly owing to a read error. J is TRBJ1-2 and V is TRBV6-6, with D hard to call. The V gene's germline CDR1 is MNHNY and CDR2 SVGAGI (reference sequence). CDR3 length: 11 amino acids. In DNA, the CDR3 is TGTGCCAGCAGTTACGAGGGAGGGAGCCTCTTC. Amino acid sequence: CASSYEGGSLF.

Here the CDR3 reads CASSLRGALISGNTIYF. CDR3 coding DNA: TGTGCCAGCAGCTTACGGGGGGCGTTGATCTCTGGAAACACCATATATTTT. The chain is built from TRBV7-8 and TRBJ1-3; maybe TRBD1 (6 bases). There are 17 residues in the CDR3. With 2 bases removed from V and 0 bases from J, the gap between germline ends came to 14 bases. CDR1 and CDR2 from the germline V gene are SGHVS and FQNEAQ.

The chain links TRBV5-4 to TRBJ2-5, with TRBD1 matching 9 bases. The CDR3 length is 14 residues. CDR1 SGHNT and CDR2 YYREEE come from the germline V gene (reference sequence). Trimming cost V 0 bases and J 4 bases; bases outside gene matches: 1. The chain's CDR3 is CASSLAGQGETQYF. CDR3 DNA sequence: TGTGCCAGCAGCTTGGCGGGACAGGGAGAGACCCAGTACTTC.

V and J are TRBV7-8 and TRBJ2-7; D perhaps matches TRBD1 (6 bases). Trimming removed 1 base at V and 3 bases at J, with 10 bases between. From germline, CDR1 is SGHVS and CDR2 FQNEAQ. The CDR3 is made up of 14 amino acids. CDR3 DNA: TGTGCCAGCAGCTTAGGGCAGGGGCGCTACGAGCAGTACTTC. This encodes CASSLGQGRYEQYF.

The chain recombines TRBV28 with TRBJ1-4, with a possible D match to TRBD1 (6 bases). V was shortened by 2 bases and J by 4 bases, with 8 bases between the two germline ends. Germline CDR1 and CDR2: MDHEN and SYDVKM. The CDR3 is made up of 14 amino acids. The DNA of the CDR3 is TGTGCCAGCAGTTTAGGACAGCATAATGAAAAACTGTTTTTT. It translates to CASSLGQHNEKLFF. The whole variable domain, remainder taken from reference TRBV28 and TRBJ1-4, is DVKVTQSSRYLVKRTGEKVFLECVQDMDHENMFWYRQDPGLGLRLIYFSYDVKMKEKGDIPEGYSVSREKKERFSLILESASTNQTSMYLCASSLGQHNEKLFFGSGTQLSVL.

The chain couples TRBV27 to TRBJ2-1; maybe TRBD2 (6 bases). Germline V gene lookup returns CDR1 MNHEY and CDR2 SMNVEV (reference sequence). The V and J ends lost 3 bases and 7 bases respectively, with 13 bases between them. This CDR3 spans 14 amino acids. The CDR3: CASSFSGFGNEQFF. The CDR3 DNA follows: TGTGCCAGCAGTTTTAGCGGCTTCGGGAATGAGCAGTTCTTC.

V gene TRBV2 combines with J gene TRBJ2-2, with D perhaps given as TRBD1 or TRBD2 (5 bases each). Germline V CDR1 and CDR2: SNHLY, FYNNEI. This CDR3 has 16 amino acids. Trimming took off 11 bases at V and 0 bases at J, with 19 bases between the two ends. The CDR3 loop reads CAGTGPMRANTGELFF. CDR3 nucleotide sequence: TGTGCCGGTACGGGACCCATGAGAGCGAACACCGGGGAGCTGTTTTTT. Filled out from reference TRBV2 and TRBJ2-2, the complete variable domain reads EPEVTQTPSHQVTQMGQEVILRCVPISNHLYFYWYRQILGQKVEFLVSFYNNEISEKSEIFDDQFSVERPDGSNFTLKIRSTKLEDSAMYFCAGTGPMRANTGELFFGEGSRLTVL.

The chain joins TRBV7-2 to TRBJ2-6; TRBD1 aligns across 7 bases. V dropped 0 bases and J dropped 3; count of bases not matched to a gene: 5. The germline CDR1 and CDR2 sequences are SGHTA and FQGNSA. There are 17 residues in the CDR3. CDR3: CASSLANTGVGANVLTF. CDR3 bases: TGTGCCAGCAGCTTAGCAAACACAGGGGTTGGGGCCAACGTCCTGACTTTC.

V is TRBV29-1 and J is TRBJ2-5, with TRBD2 identical over 8 bases. CDR1 is SQVTM and CDR2 is ANQGSEA in the germline V gene. CDR3 length: 16 residues. Trimming cost V 4 bases and J 6 bases; bases outside gene matches: 16. The CDR3, as DNA: TGCAGCGTTGCGAGTGATAGCGGGGTGGGGGGAAAGACCCAGTACTTC. As protein: CSVASDSGVGGKTQYF.

This clone was observed a single time. This chain connects TRBV5-1 to TRBJ1-6, with D possibly being TRBD1 (6 bases). This CDR3 has 16 amino acids. Germline CDR1 is SGHRS and CDR2 is YFSETQ. Trimming cost V 2 bases and J 7 bases, with 16 bases left between them. The CDR3 DNA reads as TGCGCCAGCAGCTTAGAACCAGGGGCCGGCAATTCACCCCTCCACTTT. Its protein is CASSLEPGAGNSPLHF.

The chain employs TRBV28 and TRBJ2-3; D is perhaps TRBD1 or TRBD2 (5 bases each). Germline loops: CDR1 MDHEN, CDR2 SYDVKM. The CDR3 contains 14 residues. V lost 6 bases and J 7 bases, leaving 17 bases between the germline ends. This CDR3 reads CASSFSGRTHTQYF. CDR3 sequence (DNA): TGTGCCAGCAGCTTCTCAGGGAGAACCCATACGCAGTATTTT.

J is TRBJ1-1 and V is TRBV4-2, with 7 bases identical to TRBD1. Germline lookup yields CDR1 LGHNA and CDR2 YNFKEQ. V dropped 1 base and J dropped 11; count of bases not matched to a gene: 7. This CDR3 region has 13 residues. DNA of the CDR3: TGTGCCAGCAGCCAAGGTCAGGGGGGTATGGCTTTCTTT. Amino acids: CASSQGQGGMAFF.

The rearrangement uses TRBV6-1 and TRBJ1-5; unclear D gene. The CDR3 loop spans 14 amino acids. Germline loops: CDR1 MNHNS, CDR2 SASEGT. V was trimmed by 2 bases and J by 3 bases, leaving 8 bases between them. CDR3 nucleotides: TGTGCCAGCAGTGAATATATCGACAATCAGCCCCAGCATTTT. This codes for CASSEYIDNQPQHF.

This chain links TRBV27 with TRBJ1-2; D is unresolved. This CDR3 is 13 amino acids long. Germline-derived CDR1 and CDR2 are MNHEY and SMNVEV (reference sequence). V was trimmed by 0 bases and J by 3 bases, leaving 5 bases between them. Here the CDR3 DNA reads TGTGCCAGCAGTTTATCGGGCCACTATGGCTACACCTTC. Protein: CASSLSGHYGYTF.

The J gene is TRBJ2-3, the V gene TRBV27, with a weak D call TRBD2 (6 bases). V was clipped by 6 bases and J by 5 bases, with 15 bases between them. This CDR3 is built from 14 residues. From germline, CDR1 is MNHEY and CDR2 SMNVEV (reference sequence). The CDR3 is CASSRPGEQDTQYF. CDR3 nucleotide sequence: TGTGCCAGCAGCCGCCCGGGGGAGCAAGATACGCAGTATTTT.

CDR3: CASSLEWSLANTGELFF. The CDR3 nucleotides read TGTGCCAGCAGCTTAGAATGGAGCTTAGCCAACACCGGGGAGCTGTTTTTT. The gene calls are TRBV7-7 and TRBJ2-2; D is ambiguous. The CDR3 extends over 17 amino acids. The germline gives CDR1 SSHAT, CDR2 FNYEAQ (reference sequence). The V gene lost 1 base and the J gene lost 2 bases, with 14 bases spanning the gap.

This clone has just one count. The genes are TRBV11-2 and TRBJ2-7; 8 nucleotides match TRBD1. V dropped 2 bases and J dropped 5; count of bases not matched to a gene: 17. Germline V lookup: CDR1 SGHAT, CDR2 FQNNGV. CDR3 length equals 18 residues. CDR3 amino acids: CASSLSPTRDRFIHEQYF. The CDR3 nucleotides are TGTGCCAGCAGCTTATCACCTACCCGGGACAGGTTTATCCACGAGCAGTACTTC.